The 21 T cell receptor beta chains below were found in one sample sequenced in a study of T cell repertoires in cytomegalovirus infection. One entry per CDR3 protein results from TCRdb running MiXCR on the reads. This repertoire shows about 920,000 distinct CDR3 sequences, 25% to 40% found once; its top ten account for roughly an eighth. The antigens for these receptors are not known. This material consisted of cultured CD8+ T cells from PBMCs, taken from culture after CMV antigen stimulation. The receptor source for this set is a human donor in good health (CMV status not recorded). Some clones in this sample may be carry-over from other donors' samples.

This clonotype was observed a few times. The genes are TRBV25-1 and TRBJ1-2; 7 bases fit TRBD1. The germline V gene encodes CDR1 MGHDK and CDR2 SYGVNS. V was pared by 6 bases and J by 10 bases, with 8 bases of the junction left unmatched. The CDR3 has 12 residues. For the CDR3, the DNA is TGTGCCAGCAGGACCGCGGACAGGACCTACACCTTC. As protein: CASRTADRTYTF.

The rearrangement joins TRBV20-1 to TRBJ1-1; a possible D gene is TRBD1 (5 bases). The CDR3 has 14 amino acids. Germline lookup yields CDR1 DFQATT and CDR2 SNEGSKA (reference sequence). The ends were cut back, 6 bases at V and 1 base at J, with 15 bases in the middle. CDR3 nucleotide sequence: TGCAGTGCAATCACGGAGGGGCCGAACACTGAAGCTTTCTTT. Protein: CSAITEGPNTEAFF.

The chain has TRBV6-5 and TRBJ2-1; D perhaps matches TRBD1 (6 bases). Trimming took off 2 bases at V and 2 bases at J, with 13 bases between the two ends. This CDR3 is built from 16 residues. Looked up from germline, CDR1 is MNHEY and CDR2 is SVGAGI. CDR3 bases: TGTGCCAGCAGTTACACCGTGCAGGGGACCTACAATGAGCAGTTCTTC. It encodes CASSYTVQGTYNEQFF.

This clonotype has a handful of counts. V is TRBV4-1 and J is TRBJ2-3; D ambiguous. Between the trimmed V and J ends, which lost 1 base and 2 bases, there was a span of 10 bases. The CDR3 is 15 amino acids. The germline V gene encodes CDR1 MGHRA and CDR2 YSYEKL. CDR3 coding DNA: TGCGCCAGCAGCCAAGTTCCACCGATCACAGATACGCAGTATTTT. Its protein is CASSQVPPITDTQYF.

The chain joins TRBV12-3 or TRBV12-4 to TRBJ2-2; no definite D call. CDR3 length: 12 amino acids. The V gene lost 10 bases and the J gene lost 7 bases, with 13 bases spanning the gap. The DNA of the CDR3 is TGTGCCAACAGACCCGGCGGCGGGGAGCTGTTTTTT. It specifies CANRPGGGELFF.

The gene calls are TRBV7-9 and TRBJ2-7, with 9 bases that match TRBD1. Trimming took 4 bases from V and 5 from J; bases not matched to a gene: 9. Germline lookup yields CDR1 SEHNR and CDR2 FQNEAQ (reference sequence). The CDR3 is 15 amino acids. CDR3 in DNA: TGTGCCAGCAGCTCACCCCGGGACAGGGAGCACGAGCAGTACTTC. Translated: CASSSPRDREHEQYF. The full variable domain, in which reference TRBV7-9 and TRBJ2-7 provide the parts outside the CDR3, is DTGVSQNPRHKITKRGQNVTFRCDPISEHNRLYWYRQTLGQGPEFLTYFQNEAQLEKSRLLSDRFSAERPKGSFSTLEIQRTEQGDSAMYLCASSSPRDREHEQYFGPGTRLTVT.

This clonotype occurred many times. The chain employs TRBV7-8 and TRBJ1-2; tentative D call: TRBD1 (5 bases). The V gene's germline CDR1 is SGHVS and CDR2 FQNEAQ. Trimming took off 0 bases at V and 3 bases at J, with 14 bases between the two ends. There are 16 residues in the CDR3. CDR3 nucleotides: TGTGCCAGCAGCTTAGCACGGACGGGGCTGGACTATGGCTACACCTTC. It specifies CASSLARTGLDYGYTF.

This clonotype was counted at least ten times. The chain has TRBV7-6 and TRBJ2-1; D remains ambiguous. Germline CDR1 is SGHVS and CDR2 is FNYEAQ. The CDR3 runs 15 residues. V was pared by 1 base and J by 7 bases, with 14 bases between. The CDR3 coding sequence is TGTGCCAGCAGCTTAGGAGGACCTCCCAAGAATGAGCAGTTCTTC. It yields the protein CASSLGGPPKNEQFF.

This chain connects TRBV6-2 or TRBV6-3 to TRBJ2-1, with D unclear. The V end lost 6 bases, the J end lost 5 bases, and 14 bases lay between the germline ends. CDR1 MNHEY and CDR2 SVGEGT come from the germline V gene. The length of the CDR3 is 14 residues. CDR3 residues: CASSQWSDDNEQFF. The CDR3 coding sequence is TGTGCCAGCAGCCAATGGTCGGATGACAATGAGCAGTTCTTC.

V usage is TRBV24-1 and J usage is TRBJ1-5; D remains ambiguous. The V gene lost 9 bases and the J gene lost 1 base, with 12 bases spanning the gap. The CDR3 runs 14 residues. CDR1 is KGHDR and CDR2 is SFDVKD in the germline V gene. The CDR3 loop reads CATLDGRSNQPQHF. The CDR3 DNA reads as TGTGCCACCTTGGACGGCCGGAGCAATCAGCCCCAGCATTTT.

A few counts support this clonotype. The gene calls are TRBV19 and TRBJ2-3, with D perhaps matching TRBD1 or TRBD2 (5 bases each). The CDR3 sequence is 20 residues long. Looked up from germline, CDR1 is LNHDA and CDR2 is SQIVND (reference sequence). The V end was cut by 1 base, the J end by 0 bases, with 23 bases between. This chain's CDR3 is CASSIGQGVVFSPSTDTQYF. In nucleotides, the CDR3 is TGTGCCAGTAGTATAGGGCAGGGAGTCGTTTTCAGCCCTAGCACAGATACGCAGTATTTT.

The J gene is TRBJ1-1, the V gene TRBV19; the D is unclear. There are 14 residues in the CDR3. V was shortened by 1 base and J by 4 bases, with 10 bases between the two germline ends. Germline V gene data show CDR1 as LNHDA and CDR2 as SQIVND (reference sequence). CDR3 loop: CASSIGGRITEAFF. CDR3 DNA: TGTGCCAGTAGTATAGGAGGACGCATCACTGAAGCTTTCTTT.

The sample holds a few counts of this clonotype. The V call is TRBV12-3 or TRBV12-4, the J call TRBJ1-1; D is unclear. The CDR3 spans 14 residues. V dropped 3 bases and J dropped 3 bases, with 11 bases sitting between them. The CDR3 DNA is TGTGCCAGCAGTTTTTTAGGGTGGGACACTGAAGCTTTCTTT. It codes for CASSFLGWDTEAFF.

The CDR3 here is CASRHRQTQETQYF. The CDR3 region has the DNA TGTGCCAGCAGGCATAGACAGACGCAAGAGACCCAGTACTTC. V is TRBV6-2 or TRBV6-3 and J is TRBJ2-5, with a possible D match to TRBD1 (5 bases). Trimming took 6 bases from V and 2 from J, leaving 13 bases between them. The germline CDR1 and CDR2 sequences are MNHEY and SVGEGT. CDR3 length equals 14 residues.

This clonotype was counted between two and nine times. The chain combines TRBV15 with TRBJ2-1; the match to TRBD2 covers 8 bases. CDR1 is LNHNV, CDR2 YYDKDF, per germline (reference sequence). The CDR3 runs 16 residues. J gave up 4 bases and V 3 bases, and 8 bases lay outside the gene matches. The CDR3 region has the DNA TGTGCCACCAGCAGGCAGAAGGGACTAGTTTACAATGAGCAGTTCTTC. Protein product: CATSRQKGLVYNEQFF.

In this sample, this clonotype turned up a few times. V gene TRBV12-3 or TRBV12-4 combines with J gene TRBJ1-3; 8 positions agree with TRBD1. This CDR3 is 14 amino acids long. J lost 8 bases, V lost 3 bases, and 6 bases had no gene match. CDR3 bases: TGTGCCAGCAGTTTCCCAGGGGGCTGGGACACCATATATTTT. Protein product: CASSFPGGWDTIYF.

The chain uses TRBV20-1 and TRBJ2-1; either TRBD1 or TRBD2 may supply D (6 bases each). With 7 bases removed from V and 4 bases from J, the gap between germline ends came to 17 bases. Germline lookup yields CDR1 DFQATT and CDR2 SNEGSKA (reference sequence). CDR3 length equals 14 residues. CDR3: CSGGAERLYNEQFF. As DNA, the CDR3 is TGCAGTGGGGGGGCCGAACGACTATACAATGAGCAGTTCTTC.

This chain connects TRBV9 to TRBJ2-2; 10 bases are a match to TRBD2. The CDR3 extends over 18 amino acids. Germline V gene sequence: CDR1 SGDLS, CDR2 YYNGEE. Trimming removed 0 bases from V and 5 bases from J; junction bases left unmatched: 10. The CDR3 DNA reads TGTGCCAGCAGCGTAGGAGGTCGACTTAGCGGGGGGACCGGGGAGCTGTTTTTT. It is translated as CASSVGGRLSGGTGELFF.

This chain links TRBV5-4 with TRBJ2-1; D tentatively reads TRBD1 or TRBD2 (5 bases each). Trimming took 4 bases from V and 0 from J, leaving 14 bases between them. Germline CDR1 reads SGHNT; CDR2 reads YYREEE (reference sequence). The CDR3 consists of 16 residues. The CDR3 loop is CASSPGWGSSYNEQFF. DNA for the CDR3: TGTGCCAGCAGCCCGGGGTGGGGGAGCTCCTACAATGAGCAGTTCTTC.

As for this clonotype: At one end the junction does not follow the germline gene, possibly because of a read error. The J gene is TRBJ1-1, the V gene TRBV18; D may be TRBD1 (5 bases). This CDR3 region has 14 residues. Germline values: CDR1 KGHSH, CDR2 LQKENI. As DNA, the CDR3 is TGTGCCAGCTCACCACCGAAGGGGAGCACTGGAGCTTTCTTT. It encodes CASSPPKGSTGAFF.

This clonotype was detected ten times or more. This rearrangement joins TRBV7-8 to TRBJ2-1; 11 bases agree with TRBD2. The V gene's germline CDR1 is SGHVS and CDR2 FQNEAQ. Unmatched junction bases numbered 8, after V lost 6 bases and J lost 7 bases. This CDR3 comprises 15 residues. The CDR3 sequence: CASRTLAGVRNEQFF. The CDR3 bases are TGTGCCAGCAGGACACTAGCGGGGGTTAGGAATGAGCAGTTCTTC.